The 6 T cell receptor beta chains reported below all come from one sample, sequenced in a study of prognosis after radiotherapy for stage I lung cancer. The TCR beta CDR3 region was amplified from genomic DNA, with two rounds of multiplex PCR being used for the amplification. Primers specific to each TRBV and TRBJ gene were used in first-round PCR. TCRdb reprocessed the multiplex PCR reads via MiXCR and lists one record per CDR3 protein. The sample comprises under 55,000 distinct CDR3 sequences, around a third of which are singletons, and 9.2% rests with the top ten. The specimen was PBMCs, collected before or after stereotactic body radiation therapy (not recorded which). The receptors shown here come from a donor older than 45 with non-small cell lung cancer.

In this sample, this clonotype turned up many times. The chain couples TRBV20-1 to TRBJ2-1; 10 bases match TRBD1. The junction had 7 bases not matched to a gene; V was cut back by 1 base and J by 1 base. Germline V gives CDR1 DFQATT, CDR2 SNEGSKA (reference sequence). The CDR3 is made up of 17 amino acids. The CDR3 reads CSARGRTGGQSYNEQFF. CDR3 DNA sequence: TGCAGTGCTAGAGGGCGGACAGGGGGTCAATCCTACAATGAGCAGTTCTTC.

Here the CDR3 DNA reads TGTGCCAGCAGCTTAGTGGGACAGTCCTCCTATGGCTACACCTTC. Translating gives CASSLVGQSSYGYTF. The chain carries TRBV11-2 and TRBJ1-2; 7 bases map to TRBD1. The CDR3 sequence is 15 residues long. Looked up from germline, CDR1 is SGHAT and CDR2 is FQNNGV. Trimming at V came to 1 base and at J to 4 bases, leaving 6 bases not matched to a gene. The whole variable domain, remainder taken from reference TRBV11-2 and TRBJ1-2, is EAGVAQSPRYKIIEKRQSVAFWCNPISGHATLYWYQQILGQGPKLLIQFQNNGVVDDSQLPKDRFSAERLKGVDSTLKIQPAKLEDSAVYLCASSLVGQSSYGYTFGSGTRLTVV.

Only a few counts were recorded for this clonotype. A much larger clone is a single base away; this may be a read error. V is TRBV6-1 and J is TRBJ1-1, with 7 nucleotides matching TRBD1. The CDR3 runs 15 residues. With V trimmed by 7 bases and J by 2 bases, 10 bases remained unmatched. Germline loops: CDR1 MNHNS, CDR2 SASEGT. CDR3 residues: CASNPTGRRNTEAFF. In nucleotides, the CDR3 is TGTGCCAGCAACCCGACAGGGCGAAGAAACACTGAAGCTTTCTTT.

This clonotype has only a few counts. The rearrangement joins TRBV9 to TRBJ1-4, with 12 nucleotides matching TRBD1. Trimming took 0 bases from V and 8 from J; bases not matched to a gene: 5. The germline V gene encodes CDR1 SGDLS and CDR2 YYNGEE. The length of the CDR3 is 16 residues. CDR3 nucleotides: TGTGCCAGCAGCGTAGGCGAAGGGACAGGGGGCGAAAAACTGTTTTTT. Translated: CASSVGEGTGGEKLFF.

In regard to this clonotype: This likely reflects a read error, since a far larger clone is one base away. The chain is built from TRBV6-2 or TRBV6-3 and TRBJ2-1; either TRBD1 or TRBD2 may fit D (6 bases each). This CDR3 has 20 residues. The germline gives CDR1 MNHEY, CDR2 SVGEGT. V was trimmed by 5 bases and J by 0 bases, leaving 26 bases between them. The CDR3: CASSTAGWRGGGSSYNEQFF. CDR3 bases: TGTGCCAGCAGTACGGCGGGATGGCGTGGAGGGGGGAGCTCCTACAATGAGCAGTTCTTC.

Many counts were recorded for this clonotype. The chain combines TRBV18 with TRBJ1-5; D may be TRBD1 (5 bases). V was clipped by 6 bases and J by 4 bases, with 13 bases between them. Germline values: CDR1 KGHSH, CDR2 LQKENI. This CDR3 has 14 amino acids. The CDR3 DNA follows: TGTGCCAGCTCCCCGGGACGGCAGAATCAGCCCCAGCATTTT. Its protein product is CASSPGRQNQPQHF.